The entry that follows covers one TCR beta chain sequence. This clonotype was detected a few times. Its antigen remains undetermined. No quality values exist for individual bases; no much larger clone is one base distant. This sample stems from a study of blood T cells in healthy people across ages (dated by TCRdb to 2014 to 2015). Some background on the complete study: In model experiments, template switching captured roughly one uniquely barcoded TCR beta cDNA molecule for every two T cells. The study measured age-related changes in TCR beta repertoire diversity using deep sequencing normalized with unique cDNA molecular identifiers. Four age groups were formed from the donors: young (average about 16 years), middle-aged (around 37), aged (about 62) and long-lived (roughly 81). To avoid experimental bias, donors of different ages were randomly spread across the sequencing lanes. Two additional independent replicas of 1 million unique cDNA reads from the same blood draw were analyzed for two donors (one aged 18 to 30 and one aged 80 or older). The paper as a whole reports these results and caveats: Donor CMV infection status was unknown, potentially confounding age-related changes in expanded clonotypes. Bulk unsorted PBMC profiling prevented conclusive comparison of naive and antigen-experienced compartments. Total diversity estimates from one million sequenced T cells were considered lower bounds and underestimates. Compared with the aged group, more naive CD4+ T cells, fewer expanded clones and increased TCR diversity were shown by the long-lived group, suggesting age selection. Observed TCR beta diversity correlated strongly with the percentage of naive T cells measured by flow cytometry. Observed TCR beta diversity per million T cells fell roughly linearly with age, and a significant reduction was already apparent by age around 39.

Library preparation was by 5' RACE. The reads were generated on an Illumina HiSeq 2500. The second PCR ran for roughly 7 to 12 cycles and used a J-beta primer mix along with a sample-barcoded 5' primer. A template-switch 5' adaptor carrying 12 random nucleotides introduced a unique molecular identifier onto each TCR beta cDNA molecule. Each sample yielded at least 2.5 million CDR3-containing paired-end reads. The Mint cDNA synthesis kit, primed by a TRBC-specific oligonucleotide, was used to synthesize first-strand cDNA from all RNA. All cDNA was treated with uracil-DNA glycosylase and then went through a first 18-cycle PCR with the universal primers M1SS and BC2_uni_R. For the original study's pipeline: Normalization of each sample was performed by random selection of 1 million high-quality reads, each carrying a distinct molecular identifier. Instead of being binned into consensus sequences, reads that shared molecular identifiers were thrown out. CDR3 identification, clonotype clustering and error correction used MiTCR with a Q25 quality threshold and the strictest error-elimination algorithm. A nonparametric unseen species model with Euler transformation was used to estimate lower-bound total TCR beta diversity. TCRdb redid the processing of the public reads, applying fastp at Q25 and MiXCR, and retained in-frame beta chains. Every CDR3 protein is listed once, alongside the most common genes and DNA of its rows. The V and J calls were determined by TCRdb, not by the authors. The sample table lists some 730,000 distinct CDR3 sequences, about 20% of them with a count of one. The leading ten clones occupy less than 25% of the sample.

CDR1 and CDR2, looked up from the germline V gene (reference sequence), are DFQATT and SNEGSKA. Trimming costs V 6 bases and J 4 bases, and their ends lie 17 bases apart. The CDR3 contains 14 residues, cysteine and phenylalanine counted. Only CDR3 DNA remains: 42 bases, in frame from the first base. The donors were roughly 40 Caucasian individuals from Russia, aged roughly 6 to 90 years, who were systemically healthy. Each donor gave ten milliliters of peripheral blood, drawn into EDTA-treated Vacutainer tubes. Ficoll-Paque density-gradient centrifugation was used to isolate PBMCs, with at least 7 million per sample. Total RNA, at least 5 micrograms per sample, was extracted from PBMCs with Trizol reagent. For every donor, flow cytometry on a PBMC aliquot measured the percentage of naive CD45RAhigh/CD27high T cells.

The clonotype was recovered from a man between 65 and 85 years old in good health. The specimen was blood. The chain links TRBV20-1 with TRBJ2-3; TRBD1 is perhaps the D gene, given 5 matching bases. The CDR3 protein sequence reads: CSANGRQRPDTQYF. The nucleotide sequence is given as TGCAGTGCGAACGGCAGACAGAGACCAGATACGCAGTATTTT.